This record covers a single T cell receptor (beta chain). This clone was seen a single time. What this receptor recognizes is not known. No base quality information exists; no much larger clone differs at one position. The germline V gene sets CDR1 to MNHEY and CDR2 to SVGEGT. V lost 3 bases and J lost 7 bases, and the count of bases not matched to a germline gene is 12. The cysteine opens and the phenylalanine closes a CDR3 of 16 amino acids. Of all the DNA, just the CDR3 is kept, 48 bases in frame from base 1. The sample belongs to a study of blood T cell repertoires in COVID-19 (dated by TCRdb to 2020 to 2022). Study-wide context: Samples covering the acute and convalescent phases of COVID-19 were provided by collaborators in the United States, Italy and Spain. The prospective study material was composed of cDNA or gDNA derived from T cells, B-cell-depleted T cells, or PBMCs. Deeply sampled blood TCRbeta repertoires from subjects exposed to, actively infected with, or recovered from COVID-19 were included in the dataset. The repertoires were released in a freely available public database meant as a resource for research on the immune response to SARS-CoV-2. Samples came from the ongoing ImmuneRACE study (first 160 participants) plus 1,254 subjects from 6 global collaborators. A de-identified subject ID, COVID-19 status, age in years and sex were almost always included in the sample metadata. Where available, HLA class I and class II types were obtained from metadata supplied by the sample provider rather than from assay-based typing.

At one collaborating source in Seattle, patients were enrolled during active infection and were followed longitudinally through the course of disease. Whole blood was collected in K2EDTA tubes by collaborating institutions according to the institutions' own protocols. Collaborator samples were shipped for TCRbeta analysis as frozen whole blood, isolated PBMCs, or DNA extracted from either sample type. The immunoSEQ Assay, a bias-controlled multiplex PCR, was used to amplify TCRbeta CDR3 regions from genomic DNA. As for the authors' bioinformatics: Nucleated cell counts per sample were estimated from amplification of reference gene primers within the assay. To quantify the absolute abundance of each unique TCRbeta CDR3 rearrangement, sequence reads were collapsed and filtered. For each sample, productive Simpson clonality was calculated by taking the square root of Simpson's diversity index across productive rearrangements. Drawn from immuneACCESS, this table holds only the in-frame rearrangements with V and J called that TCRdb kept. Clones are partly lost; checked studies trace under half to an unresolved V gene and leave the rest unexplained. V, J and clone size are taken as reported in that table, and D and trimming were inferred from the DNA itself. This sample lists some 170,000 clones; roughly 89% were detected once. About an eighth of the sample belongs to the ten largest clones.

The research as a whole found: Clinical and demographic metadata were provided uncurated, with the amount varying by source and participant.

The sample consisted of peripheral blood. The rearranged segments are TRBV6-2 or TRBV6-3 and TRBJ2-3; 8 of the junction bases match TRBD2. The source of this sequence is a woman aged 65 to 85 with COVID-19, enrolled during active disease. The DNA sequence follows: TGTGCCAGCAGTTATCGTGAGGGACTAGGCTTGAATACGCAGTATTTT. It is translated as CASSYREGLGLNTQYF.